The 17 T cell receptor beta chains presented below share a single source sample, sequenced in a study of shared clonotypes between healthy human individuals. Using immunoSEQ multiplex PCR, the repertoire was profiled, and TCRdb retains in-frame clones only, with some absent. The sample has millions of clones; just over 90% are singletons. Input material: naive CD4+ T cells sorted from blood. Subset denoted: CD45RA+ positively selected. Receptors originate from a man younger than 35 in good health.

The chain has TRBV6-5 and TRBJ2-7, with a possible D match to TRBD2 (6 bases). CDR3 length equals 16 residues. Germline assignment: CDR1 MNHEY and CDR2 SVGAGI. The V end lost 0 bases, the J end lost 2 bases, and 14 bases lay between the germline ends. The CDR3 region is CASSYSGAGVPYEQYF. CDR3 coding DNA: TGTGCCAGCAGTTACTCGGGAGCGGGTGTCCCCTACGAGCAGTACTTC.

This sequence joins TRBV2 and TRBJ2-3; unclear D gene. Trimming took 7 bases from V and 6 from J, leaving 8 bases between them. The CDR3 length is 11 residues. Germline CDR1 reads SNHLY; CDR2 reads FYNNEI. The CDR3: CASKVGDTQYF. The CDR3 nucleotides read TGTGCCAGCAAAGTGGGGGATACGCAGTATTTT.

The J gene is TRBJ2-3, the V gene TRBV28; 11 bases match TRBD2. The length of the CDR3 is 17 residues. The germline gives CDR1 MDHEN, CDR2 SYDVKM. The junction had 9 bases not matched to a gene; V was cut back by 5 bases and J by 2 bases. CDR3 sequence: CASSPSLAGESTDTQYF. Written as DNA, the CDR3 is TGTGCCAGCAGTCCATCACTAGCGGGAGAGTCCACAGATACGCAGTATTTT. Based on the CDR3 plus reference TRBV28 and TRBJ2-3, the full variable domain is DVKVTQSSRYLVKRTGEKVFLECVQDMDHENMFWYRQDPGLGLRLIYFSYDVKMKEKGDIPEGYSVSREKKERFSLILESASTNQTSMYLCASSPSLAGESTDTQYFGPGTRLTVL.

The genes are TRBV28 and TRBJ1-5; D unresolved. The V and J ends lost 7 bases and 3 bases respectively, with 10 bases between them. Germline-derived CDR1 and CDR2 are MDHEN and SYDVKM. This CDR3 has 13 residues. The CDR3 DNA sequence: TGTGCCAGCATCGCAGGCATCAATCAGCCCCAGCATTTT. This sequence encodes CASIAGINQPQHF.

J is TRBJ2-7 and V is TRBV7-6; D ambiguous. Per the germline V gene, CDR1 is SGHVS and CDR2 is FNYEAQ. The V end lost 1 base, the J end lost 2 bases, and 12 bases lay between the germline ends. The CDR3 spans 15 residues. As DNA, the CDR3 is TGTGCCAGCAGCTTAGGTCGTGAGAGCCCCTACGAGCAGTACTTC. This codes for CASSLGRESPYEQYF.

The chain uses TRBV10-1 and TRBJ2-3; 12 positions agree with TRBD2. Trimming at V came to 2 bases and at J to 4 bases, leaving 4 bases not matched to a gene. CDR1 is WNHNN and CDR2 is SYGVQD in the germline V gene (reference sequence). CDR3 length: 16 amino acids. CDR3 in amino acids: CASSEGGLAGPDTQYF. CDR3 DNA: TGCGCCAGCAGTGAGGGGGGACTAGCGGGCCCAGATACGCAGTATTTT.

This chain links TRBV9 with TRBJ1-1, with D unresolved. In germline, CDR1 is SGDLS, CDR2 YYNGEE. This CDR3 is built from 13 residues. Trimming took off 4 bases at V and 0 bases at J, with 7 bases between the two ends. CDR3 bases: TGTGCCAGCAGCAGAAAGATGAACACTGAAGCTTTCTTT. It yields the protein CASSRKMNTEAFF.

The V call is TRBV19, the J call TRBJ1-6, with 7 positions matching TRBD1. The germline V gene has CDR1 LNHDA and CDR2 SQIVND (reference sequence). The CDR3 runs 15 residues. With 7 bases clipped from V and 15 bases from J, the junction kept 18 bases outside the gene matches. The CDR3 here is CASTRETGRSQGLHF. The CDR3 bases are TGTGCCAGTACCAGGGAGACAGGGAGGTCTCAGGGCCTCCACTTT. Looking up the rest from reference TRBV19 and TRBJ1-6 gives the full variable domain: DGGITQSPKYLFRKEGQNVTLSCEQNLNHDAMYWYRQDPGQGLRLIYYSQIVNDFQKGDIAEGYSVSREKKESFPLTVTSAQKNPTAFYLCASTRETGRSQGLHFGNGTRLTVT.

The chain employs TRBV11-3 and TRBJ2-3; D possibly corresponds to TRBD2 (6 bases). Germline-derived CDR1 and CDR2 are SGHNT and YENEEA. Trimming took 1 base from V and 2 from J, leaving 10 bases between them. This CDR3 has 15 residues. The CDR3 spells CASSLGWTTTDTQYF. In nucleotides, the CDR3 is TGTGCCAGCAGCTTAGGGTGGACTACCACAGATACGCAGTATTTT. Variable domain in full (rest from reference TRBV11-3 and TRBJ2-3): EAGVVQSPRYKIIEKKQPVAFWCNPISGHNTLYWYLQNLGQGPELLIRYENEEAVDDSQLPKDRFSAERLKGVDSTLKIQPAELGDSAVYLCASSLGWTTTDTQYFGPGTRLTVL.

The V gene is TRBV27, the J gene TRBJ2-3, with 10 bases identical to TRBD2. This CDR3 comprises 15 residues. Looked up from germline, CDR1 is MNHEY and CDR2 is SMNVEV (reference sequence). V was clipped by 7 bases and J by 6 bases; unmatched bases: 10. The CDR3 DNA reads TGTGCCAGCAATTGGCTTAGCGGGGGGTTCGATACGCAGTATTTT. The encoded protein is CASNWLSGGFDTQYF.

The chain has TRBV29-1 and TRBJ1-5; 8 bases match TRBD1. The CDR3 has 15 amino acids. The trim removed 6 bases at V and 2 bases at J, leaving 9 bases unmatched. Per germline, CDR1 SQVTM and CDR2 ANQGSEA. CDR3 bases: TGCAGCGTCGGGGAGGGACAGGCTGGCAATCAGCCCCAGCATTTT. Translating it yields CSVGEGQAGNQPQHF.

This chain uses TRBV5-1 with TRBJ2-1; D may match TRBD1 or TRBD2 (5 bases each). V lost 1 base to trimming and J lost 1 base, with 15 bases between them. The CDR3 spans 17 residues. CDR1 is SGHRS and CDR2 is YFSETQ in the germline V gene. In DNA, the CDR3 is TGCGCCAGCAGCTTGCGAGGGGCAAAGTTATCCTACAATGAGCAGTTCTTC. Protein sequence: CASSLRGAKLSYNEQFF.

The CDR3 protein is CASGPGQLITGELFF. The DNA of the CDR3 is TGTGCCAGCGGACCCGGACAGCTTATAACCGGGGAGCTGTTTTTT. The rearrangement joins TRBV6-5 to TRBJ2-2, with D perhaps TRBD1 (6 bases). The CDR3 has 15 amino acids. Trimming stripped 8 bases from V and 5 bases from J, with 18 bases between. Germline-derived CDR1 and CDR2 are MNHEY and SVGAGI.

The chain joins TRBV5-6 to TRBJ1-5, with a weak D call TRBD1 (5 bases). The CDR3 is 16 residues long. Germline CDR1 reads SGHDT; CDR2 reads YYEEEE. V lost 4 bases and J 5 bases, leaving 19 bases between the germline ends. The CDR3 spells CASSLRGGTPDQPQHF. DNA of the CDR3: TGTGCCAGCAGCCTCCGGGGTGGGACCCCCGATCAGCCCCAGCATTTT. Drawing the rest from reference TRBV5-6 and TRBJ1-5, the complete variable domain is DAGVTQSPTHLIKTRGQQVTLRCSPKSGHDTVSWYQQALGQGPQFIFQYYEEEERQRGNFPDRFSGHQFPNYSSELNVNALLLGDSALYLCASSLRGGTPDQPQHFGDGTRLSIL.

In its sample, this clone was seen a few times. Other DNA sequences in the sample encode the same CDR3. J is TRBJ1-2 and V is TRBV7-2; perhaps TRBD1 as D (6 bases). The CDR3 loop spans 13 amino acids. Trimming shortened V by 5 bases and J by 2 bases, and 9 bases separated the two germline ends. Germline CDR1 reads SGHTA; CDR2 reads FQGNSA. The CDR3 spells CASSPDRNYGYTF. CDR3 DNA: TGTGCCAGCAGCCCGGACAGAAACTATGGCTACACCTTC.

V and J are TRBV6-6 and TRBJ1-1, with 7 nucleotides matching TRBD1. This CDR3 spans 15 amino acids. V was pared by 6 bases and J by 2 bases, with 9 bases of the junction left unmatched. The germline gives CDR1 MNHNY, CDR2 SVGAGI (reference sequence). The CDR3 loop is CASRRRTGLNTEAFF. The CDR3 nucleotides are TGTGCCAGCAGGAGGCGGACAGGACTTAACACTGAAGCTTTCTTT.

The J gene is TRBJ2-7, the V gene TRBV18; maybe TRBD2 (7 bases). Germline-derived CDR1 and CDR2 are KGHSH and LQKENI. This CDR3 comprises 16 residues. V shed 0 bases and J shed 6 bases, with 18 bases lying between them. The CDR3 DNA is TGTGCCAGCTCACCACCCATACGGGGGGCAGGAGGCGAGCAGTACTTC. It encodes CASSPPIRGAGGEQYF.